A selection of T cell receptor beta chains follows, all from one sample in a study of shared clonotypes between healthy human individuals. TCRdb's table, derived via immunoSEQ multiplex PCR, lists solely in-frame clones and lacks some. The repertoire holds approximately 1.5 million clones, 95% to 99% seen once, with 0.4% to 0.45% in the top ten. The specimen was naive CD4+ T cells sorted from blood. These TCRs come from a man aged 30 to 39 in good health. CDR3s include the opening cysteine and the closing phenylalanine or tryptophan. D genes are given only for firm matches. Only part of the rows carry a size: once, few, many, or a class if the clone is expanded.

d_gene,j_gene,v_gene,abundance,CDR3aa,CDR3nt
NA,TRBJ1-2,TRBV28,NA,CASRGSAGIGGYTF,TGTGCCAGCAGGGGGTCGGCGGGGATCGGTGGCTACACCTTC
NA,TRBJ2-6,TRBV28,NA,CASSTLQGEFLSGANVLTF,TGTGCCAGCAGTACCCTACAAGGGGAGTTTCTCTCTGGGGCCAACGTCCTGACTTTC
NA,TRBJ2-2,TRBV28,NA,CASLGGAQLFF,TGTGCCAGCTTGGGGGGGGCGCAGCTGTTTTTT
NA,TRBJ1-5,TRBV27,NA,CASSLSPDSTQPQHF,TGTGCCAGCAGTTTATCCCCGGACAGCACTCAGCCCCAGCATTTT
NA,TRBJ2-2,TRBV5-4,NA,CASSSSATGELFF,TGTGCCAGCAGCTCGTCCGCCACCGGGGAGCTGTTTTTT
NA,TRBJ1-5,TRBV11-2,NA,CASSLNPLPNQPQHF,TGTGCCAGCAGCTTAAACCCATTACCAAATCAGCCCCAGCATTTT
TRBD2,TRBJ2-2,TRBV5-4,NA,CASSLAPGLAGDTGELFF,TGTGCCAGCAGCTTGGCGCCGGGACTAGCGGGAGATACCGGGGAGCTGTTTTTT
NA,TRBJ2-3,TRBV7-2,NA,CASSFSASTDTQYF,TGTGCCAGCAGCTTTTCTGCGAGCACAGATACGCAGTATTTT
TRBD1,TRBJ2-7,TRBV10-3,NA,CAMRGQGAYEQYF,TGTGCCATGCGGGGACAGGGGGCCTACGAGCAGTACTTC
NA,TRBJ2-2,TRBV5-4,NA,CASRVYGPNTGELFF,TGTGCCAGCAGGGTTTACGGACCGAACACCGGGGAGCTGTTTTTT
NA,TRBJ2-1,TRBV5-1,NA,CASSPLGMGNEQFF,TGCGCCAGCAGCCCACTTGGGATGGGCAATGAGCAGTTCTTC
TRBD1,TRBJ1-3,TRBV14,once,CASSQTTGTNTIYF,TGTGCCAGCAGCCAGACGACAGGGACGAACACCATATATTTT
NA,TRBJ1-1,TRBV18,NA,CASSPPVMNTEAFF,TGTGCCAGCTCACCACCGGTTATGAACACTGAAGCTTTCTTT
TRBD2,TRBJ2-2,TRBV5-4,NA,CASSLVWTSGSNTGELFF,TGTGCCAGCAGCTTGGTCTGGACTAGCGGGTCTAACACCGGGGAGCTGTTTTTT
NA,TRBJ2-1,TRBV5-1,once,CASSTEYNEQFF,TGCGCCAGCAGCACAGAGTACAATGAGCAGTTCTTC
NA,TRBJ2-1,TRBV18,NA,CASSPPLDSRNSYNEQFF,TGTGCCAGCTCACCACCGCTAGATTCGAGGAACTCCTACAATGAGCAGTTCTTC
NA,TRBJ2-7,TRBV4-3,NA,CASSQGRYYEQYF,TGCGCCAGCAGCCAGGGTAGGTACTACGAGCAGTACTTC
TRBD2,TRBJ2-5,TRBV7-2,NA,CASSLASGIETQYF,TGTGCCAGCAGCTTGGCTAGCGGGATTGAGACCCAGTACTTC
NA,TRBJ2-1,TRBV5-8,NA,CASSGVSTYNEQFF,TGTGCCAGCAGCGGGGTCAGCACCTACAATGAGCAGTTCTTC
TRBD1,TRBJ2-7,TRBV18,NA,CASSPSGTGPYEQYF,TGTGCCAGCTCACCGTCCGGGACAGGTCCCTACGAGCAGTACTTC
NA,TRBJ1-2,TRBV30,NA,CAWSVKGDEFF,TGTGCCTGGAGTGTCAAGGGTGACGAGTTCTTC
NA,TRBJ1-1,TRBV10-2,once,CASSELRDTEAFF,TGCGCCAGCAGTGAGCTTAGGGACACTGAAGCTTTCTTT
NA,TRBJ1-3,TRBV1,NA,CTSSHPFGSYSGNTIYF,TGCACCAGCAGCCACCCCTTCGGGAGTTACTCTGGAAACACCATATATTTT
NA,TRBJ2-1,TRBV9,NA,CASSVASGNEQFF,TGTGCCAGCAGCGTAGCTTCCGGCAATGAGCAGTTCTTC
NA,TRBJ2-7,TRBV10-1,once,CASRENSGEQYF,TGCGCCAGCAGGGAGAATAGCGGCGAGCAGTACTTC
TRBD2,TRBJ2-7,TRBV15,NA,CATGTSGRRAGIEQYF,TGTGCCACGGGGACTAGCGGGAGAAGGGCGGGTATCGAGCAGTACTTC
TRBD1,TRBJ2-7,TRBV18,NA,CASSLEGTEPYEQYF,TGTGCCAGCTCACTCGAGGGGACAGAACCCTACGAGCAGTACTTC
NA,TRBJ2-2,TRBV18,NA,CASSLYRDGGNTGELFF,TGTGCCAGCTCACTTTACCGGGACGGAGGCAACACCGGGGAGCTGTTTTTT
NA,TRBJ2-2,TRBV28,NA,CASSLYPGYGLKNTGELFF,TGTGCCAGCAGTTTATACCCCGGTTACGGACTGAAGAACACCGGGGAGCTGTTTTTT
TRBD1,TRBJ2-7,TRBV18,NA,CASSPVAPGGYEQYF,TGTGCCAGCTCACCTGTTGCGCCAGGGGGCTACGAGCAGTACTTC
NA,TRBJ1-5,TRBV5-1,NA,CASSEAGRGPQHF,TGCGCCAGCAGCGAGGCCGGCCGAGGGCCCCAGCATTTT
TRBD1,TRBJ2-1,TRBV15,NA,CATSRLGTGDYEQFF,TGTGCCACCAGCAGATTGGGGACAGGGGACTATGAGCAGTTCTTC
NA,TRBJ2-7,TRBV5-1,NA,CASSSPGGGTVPDLYEQYF,TGCGCCAGCAGCTCCCCTGGCGGGGGGACAGTCCCCGACCTCTACGAGCAGTACTTC
NA,TRBJ2-5,TRBV7-9,NA,CASSRPSSETQYF,TGTGCCAGCAGTCGGCCTAGTAGCGAGACCCAGTACTTC
TRBD2,TRBJ2-1,TRBV4-3,NA,CASSQDRLAGSHEQFF,TGCGCCAGCAGCCAAGACCGACTAGCGGGATCTCATGAGCAGTTCTTC
TRBD2,TRBJ2-3,TRBV13,NA,CASSSLAGLSTDTQYF,TGTGCCAGCAGCTCCCTAGCGGGCCTTAGCACAGATACGCAGTATTTT
NA,TRBJ1-5,TRBV6-5,NA,CASSYSAIGNQPQHF,TGTGCCAGCAGTTACTCGGCCATAGGCAATCAGCCCCAGCATTTT
TRBD2,TRBJ2-3,TRBV5-1,NA,CASSPGTSGYTDTQYF,TGCGCCAGCAGCCCGGGGACTAGCGGGTACACAGATACGCAGTATTTT
NA,TRBJ2-5,TRBV6-6,NA,CASSYSLGQETQYF,TGTGCCAGCAGTTACTCTCTCGGCCAAGAGACCCAGTACTTC
TRBD1,TRBJ1-1,TRBV27,NA,CASSVLRGHNTEAFF,TGTGCCAGCAGTGTGTTGAGGGGGCACAACACTGAAGCTTTCTTT
TRBD1,TRBJ1-2,TRBV11-2,once,CASSSFGQDNYGYTF,TGTGCCAGCAGCTCGTTTGGACAGGATAACTATGGCTACACCTTC